This T cell receptor (beta chain) is drawn from a study of blood T cell repertoires in COVID-19 (dated by TCRdb to the early 2020s). For the wider study: Samples from collaborators originated in the United States, Italy and Spain and spanned both the acute and convalescent phases of COVID-19. The material from the prospective study consisted of cDNA or gDNA derived from T cells, B-cell-depleted T cells, or PBMCs. Deeply sampled blood TCRbeta repertoires from subjects exposed to, actively infected with, or recovered from COVID-19 were included in the dataset. The repertoires were released in a freely available public database meant as a resource for research on the immune response to SARS-CoV-2. The samples were drawn from the first 160 participants of the ongoing ImmuneRACE study and from 950 to 1,500 subjects provided by 6 global collaborators. Nearly every sample came with metadata listing a de-identified subject ID, COVID-19 status, age in years and sex. Where HLA class I and class II types were available, the types were taken from metadata supplied by the sample provider, not from assay-based typing. What the research found in general, with its limitations: The quantity of clinical and demographic metadata differed by source and by participant and was supplied without curation.

The germline V gene provides CDR1 MDHEN and CDR2 SYDVKM. Taken from cysteine to phenylalanine, the CDR3 has 14 residues. Of all the DNA, just the CDR3 is kept, 42 bases in frame from base 1. Trimming removed 5 bases from V and 5 bases from J, leaving 13 bases between the germline ends. The immunoSEQ Assay, a bias-controlled multiplex PCR, was used to amplify TCRbeta CDR3 regions from genomic DNA. The original methods were these. The number of nucleated cells in each sample was estimated from the amplification of reference gene primers within the assay. Sequence reads were collapsed and filtered to measure the absolute abundance of every unique TCRbeta CDR3 rearrangement. For each sample, productive Simpson clonality was calculated as the square root of Simpson's diversity index over productive rearrangements. TCRdb holds this immuneACCESS table with in-frame rearrangements only. Some clones are missing; in checked studies, unresolved V genes explain under half, and the rest has no known cause. From that table come the V and J calls and clone size; the DNA was used to work out D and trimming. Within this sample are approximately 270,000 clones, with about 80% of them counted one time only. The biggest ten clones account for approximately 15% of the sample.

In Seattle, one collaborating source enrolled patients while the infection was active and tracked those patients longitudinally over the course of disease. The collaborating institutions used their own protocols to collect whole blood in K2EDTA tubes. For TCRbeta analysis, collaborators shipped samples in one of three forms: frozen whole blood, isolated PBMCs, or DNA extracted from either of those sample types. This clone was seen repeatedly, ten times or more. No antigen is known for it. No base qualities exist here, and no much larger clone lies one base off it. The V and J segments used are TRBV28 and TRBJ1-5; the D gene assignment is ambiguous. This TCR was recovered from a person aged 65 to 85 with COVID-19, enrolled during active disease. Sequenced material: peripheral blood. CDR3 sequence: CASSDVHGDQPQHF. The sequenced DNA is TGTGCCAGCAGTGACGTTCACGGGGATCAGCCCCAGCATTTT.